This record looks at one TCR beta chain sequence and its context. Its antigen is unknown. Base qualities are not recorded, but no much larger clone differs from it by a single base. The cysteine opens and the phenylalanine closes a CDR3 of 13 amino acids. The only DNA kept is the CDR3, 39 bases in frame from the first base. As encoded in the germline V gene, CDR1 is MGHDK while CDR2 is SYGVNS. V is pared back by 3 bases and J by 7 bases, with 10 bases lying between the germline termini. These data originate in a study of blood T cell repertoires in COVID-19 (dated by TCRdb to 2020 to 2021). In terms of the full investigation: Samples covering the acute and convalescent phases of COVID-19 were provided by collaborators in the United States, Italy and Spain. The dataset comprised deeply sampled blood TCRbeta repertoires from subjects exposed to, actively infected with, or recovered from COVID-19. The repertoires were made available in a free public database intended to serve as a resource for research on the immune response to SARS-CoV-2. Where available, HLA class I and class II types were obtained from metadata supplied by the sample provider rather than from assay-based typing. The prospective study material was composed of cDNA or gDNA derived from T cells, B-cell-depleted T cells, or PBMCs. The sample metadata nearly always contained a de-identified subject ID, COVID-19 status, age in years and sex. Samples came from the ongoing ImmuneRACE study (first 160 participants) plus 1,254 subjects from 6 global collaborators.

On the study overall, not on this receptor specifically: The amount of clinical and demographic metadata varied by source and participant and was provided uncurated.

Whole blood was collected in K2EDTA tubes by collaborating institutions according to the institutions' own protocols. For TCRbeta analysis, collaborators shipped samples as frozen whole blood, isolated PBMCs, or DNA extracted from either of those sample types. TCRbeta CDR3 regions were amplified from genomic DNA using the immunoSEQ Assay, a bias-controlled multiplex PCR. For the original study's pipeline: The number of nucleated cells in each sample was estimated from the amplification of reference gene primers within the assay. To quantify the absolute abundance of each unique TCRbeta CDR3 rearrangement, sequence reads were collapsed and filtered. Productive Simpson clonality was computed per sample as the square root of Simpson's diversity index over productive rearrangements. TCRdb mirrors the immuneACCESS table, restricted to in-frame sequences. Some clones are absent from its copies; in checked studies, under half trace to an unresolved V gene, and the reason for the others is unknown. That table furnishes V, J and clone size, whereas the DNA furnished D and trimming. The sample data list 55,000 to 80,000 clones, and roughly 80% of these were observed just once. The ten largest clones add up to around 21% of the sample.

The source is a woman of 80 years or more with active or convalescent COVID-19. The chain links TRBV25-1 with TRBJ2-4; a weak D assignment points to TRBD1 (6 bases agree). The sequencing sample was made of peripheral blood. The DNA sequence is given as TGTGCCAGCAGTGAGCCAGGGGCGAACATTCAGTACTTC. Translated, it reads CASSEPGANIQYF. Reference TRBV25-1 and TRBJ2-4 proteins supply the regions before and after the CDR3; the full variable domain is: EADIYQTPRYLVIGTGKKITLECSQTMGHDKMYWYQQDPGMELHLIHYSYGVNSTEKGDLSSESTVSRIRTEHFPLTLESARPSHTSQYLCASSEPGANIQYFGAGTRLSVL.